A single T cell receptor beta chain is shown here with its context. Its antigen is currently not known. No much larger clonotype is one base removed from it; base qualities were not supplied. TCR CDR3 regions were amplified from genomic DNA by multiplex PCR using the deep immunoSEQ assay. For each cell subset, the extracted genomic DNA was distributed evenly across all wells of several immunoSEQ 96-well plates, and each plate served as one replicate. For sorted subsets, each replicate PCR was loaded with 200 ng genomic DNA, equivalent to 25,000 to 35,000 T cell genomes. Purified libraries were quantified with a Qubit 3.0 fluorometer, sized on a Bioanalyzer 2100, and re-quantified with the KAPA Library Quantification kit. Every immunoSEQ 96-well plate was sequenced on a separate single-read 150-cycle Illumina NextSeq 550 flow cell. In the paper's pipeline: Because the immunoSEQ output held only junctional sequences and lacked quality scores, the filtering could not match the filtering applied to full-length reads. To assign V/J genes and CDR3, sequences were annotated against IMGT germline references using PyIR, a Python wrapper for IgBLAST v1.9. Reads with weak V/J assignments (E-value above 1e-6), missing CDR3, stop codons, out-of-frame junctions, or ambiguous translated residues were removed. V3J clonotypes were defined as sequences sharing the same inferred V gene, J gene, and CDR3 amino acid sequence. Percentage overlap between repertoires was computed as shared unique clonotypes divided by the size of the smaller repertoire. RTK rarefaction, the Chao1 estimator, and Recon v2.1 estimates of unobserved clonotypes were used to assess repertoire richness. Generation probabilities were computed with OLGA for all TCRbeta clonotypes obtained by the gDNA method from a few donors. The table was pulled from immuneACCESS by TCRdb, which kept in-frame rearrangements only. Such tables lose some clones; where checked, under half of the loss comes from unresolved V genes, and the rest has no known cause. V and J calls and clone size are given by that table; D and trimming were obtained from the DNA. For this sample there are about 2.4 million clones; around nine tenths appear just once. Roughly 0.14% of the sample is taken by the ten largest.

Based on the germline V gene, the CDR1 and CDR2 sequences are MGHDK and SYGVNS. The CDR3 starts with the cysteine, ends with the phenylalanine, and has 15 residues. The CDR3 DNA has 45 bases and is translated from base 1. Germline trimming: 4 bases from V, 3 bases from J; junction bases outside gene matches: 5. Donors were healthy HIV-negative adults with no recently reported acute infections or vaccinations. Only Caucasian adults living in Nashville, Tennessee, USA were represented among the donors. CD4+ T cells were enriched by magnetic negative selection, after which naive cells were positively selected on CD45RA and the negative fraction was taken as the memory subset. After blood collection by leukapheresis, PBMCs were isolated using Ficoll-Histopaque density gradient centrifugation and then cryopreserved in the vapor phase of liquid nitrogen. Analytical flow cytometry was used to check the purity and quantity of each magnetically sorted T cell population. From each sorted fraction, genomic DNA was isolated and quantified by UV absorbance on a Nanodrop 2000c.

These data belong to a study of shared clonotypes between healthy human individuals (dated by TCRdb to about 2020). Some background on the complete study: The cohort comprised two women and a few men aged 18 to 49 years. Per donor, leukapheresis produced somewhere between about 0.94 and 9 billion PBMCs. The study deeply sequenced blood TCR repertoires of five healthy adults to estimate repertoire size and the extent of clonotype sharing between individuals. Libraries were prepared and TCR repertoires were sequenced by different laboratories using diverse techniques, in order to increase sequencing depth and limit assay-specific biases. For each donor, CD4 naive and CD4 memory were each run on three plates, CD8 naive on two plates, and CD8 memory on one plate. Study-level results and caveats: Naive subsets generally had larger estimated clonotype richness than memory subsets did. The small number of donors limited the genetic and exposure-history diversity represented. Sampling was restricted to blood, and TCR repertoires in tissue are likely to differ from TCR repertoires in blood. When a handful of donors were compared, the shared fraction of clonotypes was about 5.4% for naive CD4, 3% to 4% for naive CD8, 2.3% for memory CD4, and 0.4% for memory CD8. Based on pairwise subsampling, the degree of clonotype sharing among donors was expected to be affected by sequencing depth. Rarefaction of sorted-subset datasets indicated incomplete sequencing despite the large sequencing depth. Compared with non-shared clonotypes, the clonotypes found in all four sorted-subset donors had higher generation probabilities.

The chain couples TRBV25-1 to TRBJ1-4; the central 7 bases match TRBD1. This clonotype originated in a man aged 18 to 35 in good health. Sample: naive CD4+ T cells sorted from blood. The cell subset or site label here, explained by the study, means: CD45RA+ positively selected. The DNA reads TGTGCCAGCAGTGGACCGACAGGGTCTAATGAAAAACTGTTTTTT. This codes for CASSGPTGSNEKLFF.